This T cell receptor (beta chain) was recorded in a study of T cells after posttransplantation cyclophosphamide. Generated by immunoSEQ multiplex PCR, the TCRdb table keeps only in-frame clones and is missing some. Observed in the sample are around 24,000 clones, none of them singletons. Trimming cost V 4 bases and J 2 bases; bases outside gene matches: 6. Germline V gene lookup returns CDR1 MNHEY and CDR2 SVGAGI. The CDR3 is made up of 15 amino acids. Busulfan-fludarabine conditioning, marrow transplant, and cyclophosphamide on days +3 and +4 were administered. Study findings and constraints: Skin or GI-infiltrating T cells shared few TRB sequences with blood. Donor CD8+ memory clones often dominated recipient blood repertoires at later times.

At least ten counts were recorded for this clone. The antigen is undetermined. The specimen comprised PBMCs, sampled after allogeneic stem cell transplant with posttransplant cyclophosphamide. This receptor was taken from a male patient in his late teens or twenties who received an allogeneic stem cell transplant from a related donor, was CMV-positive, and had no GVHD. Some of the T cells may derive from the graft donor. V is TRBV6-5 and J is TRBJ1-1; 8 nucleotides align to TRBD1. The CDR3 sequence is CASSWGTGSNTEAFF. CDR3 DNA: TGTGCCAGCAGTTGGGGGACAGGATCCAACACTGAAGCTTTCTTT.